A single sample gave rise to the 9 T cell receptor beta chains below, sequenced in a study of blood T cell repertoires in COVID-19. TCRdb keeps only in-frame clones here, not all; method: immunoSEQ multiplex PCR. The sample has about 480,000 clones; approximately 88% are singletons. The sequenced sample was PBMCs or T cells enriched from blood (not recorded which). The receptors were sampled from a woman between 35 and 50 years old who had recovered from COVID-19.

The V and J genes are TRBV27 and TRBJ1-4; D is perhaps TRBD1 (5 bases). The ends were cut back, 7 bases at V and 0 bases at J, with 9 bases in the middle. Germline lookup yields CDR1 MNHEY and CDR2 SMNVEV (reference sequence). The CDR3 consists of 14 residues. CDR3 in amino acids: CASKWGATNEKLFF. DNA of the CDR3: TGTGCCAGCAAATGGGGGGCAACTAATGAAAAACTGTTTTTT. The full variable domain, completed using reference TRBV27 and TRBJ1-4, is EAQVTQNPRYLITVTGKKLTVTCSQNMNHEYMSWYRQDPGLGLRQIYYSMNVEVTDKGDVPEGYKVSRKEKRNFPLILESPSPNQTSLYFCASKWGATNEKLFFGSGTQLSVL.

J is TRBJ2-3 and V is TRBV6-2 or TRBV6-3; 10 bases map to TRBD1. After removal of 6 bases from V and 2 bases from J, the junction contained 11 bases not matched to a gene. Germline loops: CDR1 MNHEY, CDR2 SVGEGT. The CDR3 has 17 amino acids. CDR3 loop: CASSSFPGQGYTDTQYF. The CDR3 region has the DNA TGTGCCAGCAGCTCCTTCCCGGGACAGGGGTACACAGATACGCAGTATTTT.

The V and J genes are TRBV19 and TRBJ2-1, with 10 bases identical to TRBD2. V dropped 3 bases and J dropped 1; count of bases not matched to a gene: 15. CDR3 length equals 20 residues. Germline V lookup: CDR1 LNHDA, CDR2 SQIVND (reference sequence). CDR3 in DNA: TGTGCCAGTAGTATCGCCGGGGCTAGCGGGAGTTTGAGGTCCTACAATGAGCAGTTCTTC. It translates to CASSIAGASGSLRSYNEQFF.

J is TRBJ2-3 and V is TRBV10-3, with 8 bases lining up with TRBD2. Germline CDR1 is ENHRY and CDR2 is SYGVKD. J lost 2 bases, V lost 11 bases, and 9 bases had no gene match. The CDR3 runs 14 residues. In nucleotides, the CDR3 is TGTGCCGCCGCGGGGGGTGGGCCCACAGATACGCAGTATTTT. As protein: CAAAGGGPTDTQYF.

The CDR3 DNA sequence: TGTGCCAGTAGGGCTAGCGGGAGGAGTAACGAGCAGTACTTC. This sequence encodes CASRASGRSNEQYF. The chain uses TRBV19 and TRBJ2-7, with TRBD2 matching 11 bases. The CDR3 sequence is 14 residues long. The J segment lost 5 bases and the V segment lost 6 bases, leaving 6 bases of the junction unmatched. Germline CDR1 reads LNHDA; CDR2 reads SQIVND (reference sequence).

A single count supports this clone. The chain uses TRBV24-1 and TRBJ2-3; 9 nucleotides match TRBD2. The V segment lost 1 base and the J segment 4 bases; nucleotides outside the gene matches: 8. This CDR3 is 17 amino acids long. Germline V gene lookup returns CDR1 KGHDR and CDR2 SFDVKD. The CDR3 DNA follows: TGTGCCACCAGTGATTTAACCGGGACTAGCAGTTCAGATACGCAGTATTTT. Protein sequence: CATSDLTGTSSSDTQYF.

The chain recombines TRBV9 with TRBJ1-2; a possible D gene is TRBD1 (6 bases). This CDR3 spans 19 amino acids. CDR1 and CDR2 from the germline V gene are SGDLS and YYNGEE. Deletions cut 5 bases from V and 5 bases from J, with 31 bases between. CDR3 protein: CASRYPGEGAPVGQYGYTF. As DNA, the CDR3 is TGTGCCAGCAGGTACCCAGGGGAGGGCGCTCCGGTAGGACAGTATGGCTACACCTTC.

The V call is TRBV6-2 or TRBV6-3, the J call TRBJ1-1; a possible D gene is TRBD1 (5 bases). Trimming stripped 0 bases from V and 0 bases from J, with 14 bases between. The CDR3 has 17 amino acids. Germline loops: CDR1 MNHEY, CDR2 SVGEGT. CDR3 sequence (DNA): TGTGCCAGCAGTTACTCAGGGGTCTTCCTCATGAACACTGAAGCTTTCTTT. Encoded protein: CASSYSGVFLMNTEAFF.

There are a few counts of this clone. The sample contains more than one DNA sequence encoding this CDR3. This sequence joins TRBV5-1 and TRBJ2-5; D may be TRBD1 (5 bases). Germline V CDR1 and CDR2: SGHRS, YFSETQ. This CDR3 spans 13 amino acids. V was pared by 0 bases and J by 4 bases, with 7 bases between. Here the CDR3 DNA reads TGCGCCAGCAGCTTGGAAGGGGCAGAGACCCAGTACTTC. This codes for CASSLEGAETQYF.